One and the same sample provided the 22 T cell receptor beta chains below, sequenced in a study of blood T cell repertoires in COVID-19. Profiling relied on immunoSEQ multiplex PCR, and the TCRdb table lists in-frame clones only, not all of them. This sample has approximately 180,000 clones, with approximately 80% found just once. Sequencing was done on a sample of peripheral blood. Receptors originate from a woman over 75 with COVID-19, enrolled during active disease.

CDR3 protein: CASSLRLAGYYEQYF. The CDR3 DNA sequence: TGTGCCAGCAGTTTAAGACTAGCGGGTTACTACGAGCAGTACTTC. The chain couples TRBV28 to TRBJ2-7, with 10 bases identical to TRBD2. Germline V CDR1 and CDR2: MDHEN, SYDVKM. CDR3 length equals 15 residues. Trimming at V came to 2 bases and at J to 3 bases, leaving 4 bases not matched to a gene. The variable domain in full, completed from reference TRBV28 and TRBJ2-7, reads DVKVTQSSRYLVKRTGEKVFLECVQDMDHENMFWYRQDPGLGLRLIYFSYDVKMKEKGDIPEGYSVSREKKERFSLILESASTNQTSMYLCASSLRLAGYYEQYFGPGTRLTVT.

The V and J genes are TRBV6-5 and TRBJ2-1; 9 bases map to TRBD1. Trimming at V came to 6 bases and at J to 5 bases, leaving 8 bases not matched to a gene. The germline gives CDR1 MNHEY, CDR2 SVGAGI. The CDR3 contains 15 residues. CDR3 protein: CASSYGTGWDNEQFF. The CDR3 DNA sequence: TGTGCCAGCAGCTACGGGACAGGGTGGGACAATGAGCAGTTCTTC.

In its sample, this clone was seen once. This chain joins TRBV4-2 and TRBJ1-5; TRBD1 agrees at 9 bases. The CDR3 totals 20 residues. The junction had 12 bases not matched to a gene; V was cut back by 0 bases and J by 0 bases. CDR1 LGHNA and CDR2 YNFKEQ come from the germline V gene. CDR3 sequence: CASSQEWGQGRGYSNQPQHF. The CDR3 coding sequence is TGTGCCAGCAGCCAAGAATGGGGACAGGGACGAGGATATAGCAATCAGCCCCAGCATTTT.

This rearrangement joins TRBV28 to TRBJ2-7, with 9 bases that match TRBD1. V lost 8 bases to trimming and J lost 3 bases; unmatched junction nucleotides: 5. The V gene's germline CDR1 is MDHEN and CDR2 SYDVKM. The CDR3 consists of 13 residues. The CDR3 DNA reads TGTGCCAGCTCGGAGGACAGGGGCTACGAGCAGTACTTC. It encodes CASSEDRGYEQYF. The complete variable domain, with remaining parts taken from reference TRBV28 and TRBJ2-7, reads DVKVTQSSRYLVKRTGEKVFLECVQDMDHENMFWYRQDPGLGLRLIYFSYDVKMKEKGDIPEGYSVSREKKERFSLILESASTNQTSMYLCASSEDRGYEQYFGPGTRLTVT.

The chain links TRBV6-5 to TRBJ2-1, with 9 bases that match TRBD2. The CDR3 totals 15 residues. The ends lost 7 bases at V and 4 bases at J; junction bases unmatched: 8. Germline loops: CDR1 MNHEY, CDR2 SVGAGI. The CDR3 protein is CASTLSGGSYNEQFF. In nucleotides, the CDR3 is TGTGCCAGCACTCTTAGCGGGGGTAGTTACAATGAGCAGTTCTTC.

The CDR3 nucleotides are TGTGCCAGCAGCCAAGAGGAGGTCGGATACTACGAGCAGTACTTC. Translated: CASSQEEVGYYEQYF. The gene calls are TRBV4-2 and TRBJ2-7, with D maybe TRBD2 (5 bases). V lost 0 bases and J 3 bases, leaving 12 bases between the germline ends. The CDR3 consists of 15 residues. Germline CDR1 and CDR2: LGHNA and YNFKEQ.

The chain uses TRBV10-3 and TRBJ1-1, with D perhaps TRBD1 (5 bases). Trimming shortened V by 6 bases and J by 6 bases, and 17 bases separated the two germline ends. Germline CDR1 ENHRY, CDR2 SYGVKD. CDR3 size: 14 residues. DNA for the CDR3: TGTGCCATCAGACCCGGGACTGGGAAGGCTGAAGCTTTCTTT. It codes for CAIRPGTGKAEAFF.

This chain links TRBV3-1 (or the pseudogene TRBV3-2) with TRBJ1-1; the match to TRBD1 covers 9 bases. Trimming at V came to 4 bases and at J to 0 bases, leaving 3 bases not matched to a gene. Germline CDR1 and CDR2: LGHDT and YNNKEL (reference sequence). CDR3 length equals 15 residues. CDR3 nucleotides: TGTGCCAGCAGCCCCCGGGACAGGGTGAACACTGAAGCTTTCTTT. Protein product: CASSPRDRVNTEAFF.

V is TRBV27 and J is TRBJ2-7; no definite D call. The CDR3 loop spans 13 amino acids. The germline gives CDR1 MNHEY, CDR2 SMNVEV (reference sequence). Trimming took 7 bases from V and 0 from J, leaving 10 bases between them. CDR3 in DNA: TGTGCCAGCACTCGGTCGGGCTCCTACGAGCAGTACTTC. It codes for CASTRSGSYEQYF.

CDR3 sequence: CASSPGNYGYTF. In DNA, the CDR3 is TGTGCCAGCAGCCCAGGGAACTATGGCTACACCTTC. The V gene is TRBV5-4, the J gene TRBJ1-2, with D maybe TRBD1 (5 bases). The length of the CDR3 is 12 residues. Trimming stripped 4 bases from V and 2 bases from J, with 6 bases between. The V gene's germline CDR1 is SGHNT and CDR2 YYREEE (reference sequence). Full variable domain (missing parts from reference TRBV5-4 and TRBJ1-2): ETGVTQSPTHLIKTRGQQVTLRCSSQSGHNTVSWYQQALGQGPQFIFQYYREEENGRGNFPPRFSGLQFPNYSSELNVNALELDDSALYLCASSPGNYGYTFGSGTRLTVV.

Concerning this clone itself: This same CDR3 is encoded by further DNA sequences in the sample. J is TRBJ1-4 and V is TRBV5-1; 8 bases align to TRBD1. The CDR3 extends over 14 amino acids. Germline V gene data show CDR1 as SGHRS and CDR2 as YFSETQ. V was pared by 4 bases and J by 8 bases, with 7 bases of the junction left unmatched. This CDR3 is CASSLQGVGEKLFF. The CDR3 region has the DNA TGCGCCAGCAGCCTACAGGGGGTAGGGGAAAAACTGTTTTTT.

This chain connects TRBV18 to TRBJ2-5, with a possible D match to TRBD1 (5 bases). The germline CDR1 and CDR2 sequences are KGHSH and LQKENI. V was pared by 2 bases and J by 5 bases, with 12 bases between. This CDR3 is built from 14 residues. CDR3 in amino acids: CASSPSRGRETQYF. The CDR3 bases are TGTGCCAGCTCACCATCAAGGGGTAGGGAGACCCAGTACTTC.

The rearrangement uses TRBV5-8 and TRBJ2-7; D gene unclear. The CDR3 runs to 13 residues. The V end lost 0 bases, the J end lost 3 bases, and 7 bases lay between the germline ends. Per germline, CDR1 SGHTS and CDR2 YDEGEE. The CDR3 here is CASSLDTFYEQYF. The CDR3 nucleotides are TGTGCCAGCAGCTTGGACACGTTCTACGAGCAGTACTTC.

V gene TRBV2 combines with J gene TRBJ2-1, with a possible D match to TRBD2 (7 bases). Between the trimmed V and J ends, which lost 6 bases and 1 base, there was a span of 19 bases. Germline CDR1 and CDR2: SNHLY and FYNNEI. This CDR3 is 17 amino acids long. CDR3 DNA sequence: TGTGCCAGCAGCCGAGGGGGACTAACTCTATCCTACAATGAGCAGTTCTTC. As protein: CASSRGGLTLSYNEQFF.

The chain carries TRBV24-1 and TRBJ1-2; TRBD1 is a possible D gene (5 bases). The germline V gene has CDR1 KGHDR and CDR2 SFDVKD. V lost 9 bases and J 6 bases, leaving 16 bases between the germline ends. CDR3 length: 13 amino acids. CDR3 in DNA: TGTGCCACCCAGGGATCTAACAAGGATGGCTACACCTTC. It encodes CATQGSNKDGYTF.

This clone was seen only a few times. The chain links TRBV15 to TRBJ1-2, with D possibly being TRBD1 (5 bases). Trimming pared 5 bases from V and 8 bases from J, leaving 24 bases between. CDR1 is LNHNV, CDR2 YYDKDF, per germline (reference sequence). This CDR3 is 16 amino acids long. The CDR3 is CATSPDITDHPVGYTF. In nucleotides, the CDR3 is TGTGCCACCAGCCCGGACATCACAGATCATCCCGTGGGCTACACCTTC.

The chain employs TRBV11-1 and TRBJ1-4; D is ambiguous. The CDR3 consists of 15 residues. The germline gives CDR1 SGHAT, CDR2 FQDESV (reference sequence). Trimming took off 1 base at V and 0 bases at J, with 6 bases between the two ends. In DNA form, the CDR3 reads TGTGCCAGCAGCTTAGACGGTTCAACTAATGAAAAACTGTTTTTT. Amino acid sequence: CASSLDGSTNEKLFF.

The gene calls are TRBV24-1 and TRBJ2-1; 7 bases match TRBD2. The CDR3 totals 13 residues. V lost 9 bases, J lost 4 bases, and 5 bases stayed unmatched. Germline loops: CDR1 KGHDR, CDR2 SFDVKD. CDR3: CATAWGGYNEQFF. Written as DNA, the CDR3 is TGTGCCACCGCTTGGGGAGGGTACAATGAGCAGTTCTTC.

The J gene is TRBJ2-7, the V gene TRBV11-3; perhaps TRBD1 as D (5 bases). Germline V gene data show CDR1 as SGHNT and CDR2 as YENEEA. The CDR3 is 15 amino acids. V was pared by 3 bases and J by 1 base, with 13 bases between. The CDR3 DNA follows: TGTGCCAGCAGCTTGTTGGGGCTCCTATCCTACGAGCAGTACTTC. This encodes CASSLLGLLSYEQYF. Full variable domain (remainder filled in from reference TRBV11-3 and TRBJ2-7): EAGVVQSPRYKIIEKKQPVAFWCNPISGHNTLYWYLQNLGQGPELLIRYENEEAVDDSQLPKDRFSAERLKGVDSTLKIQPAELGDSAVYLCASSLLGLLSYEQYFGPGTRLTVT.

In its sample, this clone was seen a few times. This chain connects TRBV19 to TRBJ1-1; possible D gene TRBD1, 6 bases. Trimming pared 8 bases from V and 4 bases from J, leaving 14 bases between. This CDR3 region has 13 residues. CDR1 LNHDA and CDR2 SQIVND come from the germline V gene (reference sequence). The CDR3: CASALQGGTEAFF. CDR3 coding DNA: TGTGCCAGTGCTCTACAGGGCGGCACTGAAGCTTTCTTT.

The chain employs TRBV7-9 and TRBJ1-1; 7 nucleotides match TRBD1. The germline CDR1 and CDR2 sequences are SEHNR and FQNEAQ (reference sequence). CDR3 length: 15 amino acids. Trimming took 1 base from V and 1 from J; bases not matched to a gene: 3. This CDR3 reads CASSLGWTGNTEAFF. DNA of the CDR3: TGTGCCAGCAGCTTAGGATGGACAGGGAACACTGAAGCTTTCTTT. The whole variable domain, filled in from reference TRBV7-9 and TRBJ1-1, reads DTGVSQNPRHKITKRGQNVTFRCDPISEHNRLYWYRQTLGQGPEFLTYFQNEAQLEKSRLLSDRFSAERPKGSFSTLEIQRTEQGDSAMYLCASSLGWTGNTEAFFGQGTRLTVV.

The chain combines TRBV4-1 with TRBJ2-3; 10 nucleotides match TRBD2. Germline values: CDR1 MGHRA, CDR2 YSYEKL. The J segment lost 6 bases and the V segment lost 0 bases, leaving 9 bases of the junction unmatched. The CDR3 is 17 amino acids. This chain's CDR3 is CASSQDISGGAGDTQYF. In nucleotides, the CDR3 is TGCGCCAGCAGCCAAGATATCAGCGGGGGGGCAGGTGATACGCAGTATTTT.